These 27 T cell receptor beta chains were all obtained from the same sample, sequenced in a study of T cells in Graves' hyperthyroidism and ophthalmopathy. RNA transcripts gave rise to amplified TCR beta CDR3 regions. The TCR CDR3 first-round RT-PCR relied on the HTBI primer set. One entry per CDR3 protein results from TCRdb running MiXCR on the multiplex PCR reads. The table includes 500,000 or so distinct CDR3 sequences, around 16% detected once. Sequencing input: blood. All receptors derive from a woman in her thirties with Graves' ophthalmopathy.

The genes are TRBV6-1 and TRBJ2-7; D is unclear. Per the germline V gene, CDR1 is MNHNS and CDR2 is SASEGT. V was pared by 5 bases and J by 1 base, with 15 bases between. This CDR3 has 15 amino acids. The CDR3 bases are TGTGCCAGCAGTCCCCGTTTAGACATTTCCTACGAGCAGTACTTC. Protein product: CASSPRLDISYEQYF.

This clonotype was counted a few times. This chain connects TRBV4-3 to TRBJ1-4; the match to TRBD1 covers 7 bases. CDR3 size: 17 residues. Germline V gene sequence: CDR1 LGHNA, CDR2 YSLEER. V lost 4 bases, J lost 0 bases, and 8 bases stayed unmatched. The CDR3 DNA is TGCGCCAGCAGCCTTGAAGCCACAGGGGCAACTAATGAAAAACTGTTTTTT. This sequence encodes CASSLEATGATNEKLFF.

This chain joins TRBV14 and TRBJ1-1, with 8 bases matching TRBD1. Germline CDR1 reads SGHDN; CDR2 reads FVKESK. The length of the CDR3 is 15 residues. Unmatched junction bases numbered 7, after V lost 2 bases and J lost 5 bases. The CDR3 DNA sequence: TGTGCCAGCAGCCAACAAACAGGGGGATGGACTGAAGCTTTCTTT. It translates to CASSQQTGGWTEAFF.

The rearrangement uses TRBV12-3 or TRBV12-4 and TRBJ2-7; a possible D gene is TRBD1 (5 bases). V dropped 5 bases and J dropped 7 bases, with 18 bases sitting between them. The CDR3 runs to 14 residues. CDR3 region: CASSEEGVVGEQYF. The DNA of the CDR3 is TGTGCCAGCAGTGAAGAAGGGGTAGTCGGTGAGCAGTACTTC.

This clonotype has a handful of counts. The chain couples TRBV6-4 to TRBJ2-2, with unresolved D. Trimming took 0 bases from V and 7 from J, leaving 12 bases between them. Germline CDR1 is MRHNA and CDR2 is SNTAGT. This CDR3 is 15 amino acids long. The CDR3 bases are TGTGCCAGCAGTGACTCGATTTTAGCAAACGGGGAGCTGTTTTTT. This encodes CASSDSILANGELFF.

In its sample, this clonotype was seen many times. J is TRBJ2-5 and V is TRBV28, with 10 bases identical to TRBD2. This CDR3 region has 16 residues. Germline V gives CDR1 MDHEN, CDR2 SYDVKM. The J segment lost 5 bases and the V segment lost 5 bases, leaving 11 bases of the junction unmatched. CDR3 in amino acids: CASSPPKREGGETQYF. The CDR3 coding sequence is TGTGCCAGCAGTCCCCCTAAGCGGGAGGGGGGGGAGACCCAGTACTTC.

The chain carries TRBV20-1 and TRBJ1-5, with a tentative D call TRBD1 (5 bases). Germline V gene sequence: CDR1 DFQATT, CDR2 SNEGSKA (reference sequence). V lost 0 bases and J 1 base, leaving 13 bases between the germline ends. CDR3 length: 16 residues. The CDR3 here is CSARDTGRLSNQPQHF. CDR3 coding DNA: TGCAGTGCTAGAGATACGGGACGCCTGAGCAATCAGCCCCAGCATTTT.

This clonotype has a count of ten or more. The chain uses TRBV12-3 or TRBV12-4 and TRBJ2-3; D is undetermined. Trimming cost V 6 bases and J 0 bases, with 7 bases left between them. The CDR3 consists of 13 residues. The CDR3 sequence: CASRAASTDTQYF. The CDR3 DNA follows: TGTGCCAGCAGGGCGGCTAGCACAGATACGCAGTATTTT.

This chain uses TRBV28 with TRBJ2-5; D may be TRBD2 (5 bases). Trimming removed 1 base from V and 7 bases from J, with 13 bases in between. CDR3 size: 14 residues. The germline CDR1 and CDR2 sequences are MDHEN and SYDVKM. The CDR3 DNA sequence: TGTGCCAGCAGTTTATTCGGAGTCCGGGGGACCCAGTACTTC. This translates into CASSLFGVRGTQYF.

V is TRBV24-1 and J is TRBJ2-1, with TRBD1 matching 10 bases. After removal of 5 bases from V and 9 bases from J, the junction contained 12 bases not matched to a gene. The CDR3 sequence is 16 residues long. Germline lookup yields CDR1 KGHDR and CDR2 SFDVKD. CDR3 region: CATSATGTGEAGEQFF. As DNA, the CDR3 is TGTGCCACCAGTGCTACCGGGACAGGGGAGGCGGGTGAGCAGTTCTTC.

This clonotype turned up a few times. This chain joins TRBV7-3 and TRBJ1-4; unclear D gene. The CDR3 extends over 18 amino acids. The germline V and J ends were trimmed by 1 base and 6 bases, with 21 bases remaining between them. Germline loops: CDR1 SGHTA, CDR2 FQGTGA. CDR3: CASSLKQEVGVKDEKLFF. CDR3 coding DNA: TGTGCCAGCAGCTTAAAGCAGGAGGTGGGCGTCAAGGATGAAAAACTGTTTTTT.

J is TRBJ2-7 and V is TRBV7-9, with D uncertain. V lost 5 bases and J lost 2, with 16 bases in between. This CDR3 region has 15 residues. Per the germline V gene, CDR1 is SEHNR and CDR2 is FQNEAQ (reference sequence). CDR3 sequence: CASSAPSAFAYEQYF. Written as DNA, the CDR3 is TGTGCCAGCAGCGCCCCCTCAGCGTTCGCCTACGAGCAGTACTTC.

The sample holds many counts of this clonotype. This sequence joins TRBV6-1 and TRBJ1-1; 8 bases match TRBD1. V was pared by 6 bases and J by 3 bases, with 3 bases of the junction left unmatched. The CDR3 has 13 amino acids. Germline CDR1 and CDR2: MNHNS and SASEGT. The CDR3 loop reads CASRGTGYTEAFF. As DNA, the CDR3 is TGTGCCAGCAGGGGGACAGGCTACACTGAAGCTTTCTTT.

This clonotype appeared a few times. The chain links TRBV4-3 to TRBJ2-1, with D perhaps assigned TRBD1 or TRBD2 (7 bases each). The V end was cut by 1 base, the J end by 9 bases, with 10 bases between. CDR1 and CDR2 (germline): LGHNA, YSLEER. This CDR3 spans 13 amino acids. This chain's CDR3 is CASSQARGGEQFF. The CDR3 DNA sequence: TGCGCCAGCAGCCAAGCCAGGGGGGGTGAGCAGTTCTTC.

The sample holds a few counts of this clonotype. The V and J genes are TRBV5-1 and TRBJ1-1; 9 nucleotides line up with TRBD1. The CDR3 is made up of 17 amino acids. Germline CDR1 reads SGHRS; CDR2 reads YFSETQ. The trim removed 3 bases at V and 5 bases at J, leaving 14 bases unmatched. The CDR3 is CASSSGGGQGGGTEAFF. The DNA for the CDR3 is TGCGCCAGCAGCTCCGGTGGGGGACAGGGTGGAGGGACTGAAGCTTTCTTT.

This clonotype has a count of ten or more. The chain has TRBV20-1 and TRBJ2-3; 9 bases match TRBD1. The germline V gene encodes CDR1 DFQATT and CDR2 SNEGSKA (reference sequence). V lost 5 bases to trimming and J lost 4 bases; unmatched junction nucleotides: 7. The CDR3 is 14 residues long. CDR3 sequence: CSAPGQGSADTQYF. The CDR3 region has the DNA TGCAGTGCTCCGGGACAGGGTTCAGCAGATACGCAGTATTTT.

The genes are TRBV19 and TRBJ2-1; 8 bases map to TRBD2. The V gene end was trimmed by 8 bases and the J gene end by 5 bases; junction bases not matched to a gene: 8. The CDR3 is 14 residues long. Germline assignment: CDR1 LNHDA and CDR2 SQIVND (reference sequence). The DNA of the CDR3 is TGTGCCAGTGGTTCCTCGGGGGGGCACAATGAGCAGTTCTTC. Translation: CASGSSGGHNEQFF. Filled out from reference TRBV19 and TRBJ2-1, the complete variable domain reads DGGITQSPKYLFRKEGQNVTLSCEQNLNHDAMYWYRQDPGQGLRLIYYSQIVNDFQKGDIAEGYSVSREKKESFPLTVTSAQKNPTAFYLCASGSSGGHNEQFFGPGTRLTVL.

This clonotype was seen at least ten times. The chain has TRBV20-1 and TRBJ2-7; D perhaps matches TRBD2 (5 bases). V dropped 6 bases and J dropped 2 bases, with 20 bases sitting between them. This CDR3 is built from 15 residues. The germline V gene has CDR1 DFQATT and CDR2 SNEGSKA (reference sequence). The CDR3 sequence: CSAGLGLSVTYEQYF. The CDR3 DNA reads TGCAGTGCGGGCCTTGGGCTTAGCGTTACCTACGAGCAGTACTTC.

This clonotype occurred a few times. The rearrangement joins TRBV6-1 to TRBJ2-7; possible D gene TRBD1, 5 bases. The CDR3 has 15 residues. Looked up from germline, CDR1 is MNHNS and CDR2 is SASEGT. Trimming took 0 bases from V and 5 from J, leaving 14 bases between them. Here the CDR3 reads CASSEASQGVDEQYF. The CDR3, as DNA: TGTGCCAGCAGTGAAGCAAGTCAGGGTGTGGACGAGCAGTACTTC.

The genes are TRBV28 and TRBJ1-5; D is unclear. Trimming removed 6 bases from V and 10 bases from J, with 13 bases in between. Germline V gene data show CDR1 as MDHEN and CDR2 as SYDVKM. The CDR3 length is 12 residues. The CDR3 DNA sequence: TGTGCCAGCAGAGAAGGAAGCGAACCCCAGCATTTT. It is translated as CASREGSEPQHF.

This clonotype showed up many times. The chain employs TRBV27 and TRBJ2-5; D gene unclear. Germline-derived CDR1 and CDR2 are MNHEY and SMNVEV (reference sequence). This CDR3 has 14 residues. V gave up 6 bases and J gave up 1 base, with 12 bases separating them. CDR3 amino acids: CASSPLEIQETQYF. CDR3 bases: TGTGCCAGCAGCCCCCTAGAAATCCAAGAGACCCAGTACTTC.

This clonotype was counted only a few times. The gene calls are TRBV10-3 and TRBJ1-5, with TRBD1 identical over 7 bases. Unmatched junction bases numbered 4, after V lost 6 bases and J lost 5 bases. The CDR3 has 13 residues. The germline gives CDR1 ENHRY, CDR2 SYGVKD. CDR3 DNA: TGTGCCATCAGGGGTACAGGGGATCAGCCCCAGCATTTT. It codes for CAIRGTGDQPQHF.

In its sample, this clonotype was seen many times. This rearrangement joins TRBV30 to TRBJ1-1; D may be TRBD1 (6 bases). The CDR3 has 13 amino acids. V lost 5 bases, J lost 0 bases, and 10 bases lay in between. The germline V gene has CDR1 GTSNPN and CDR2 SVGIG (reference sequence). CDR3 residues: CAWGGALNTEAFF. The CDR3 DNA is TGTGCCTGGGGGGGGGCGTTGAACACTGAAGCTTTCTTT.

With respect to this clonotype: A much more abundant neighbour one base away suggests this may be a read error. This sequence joins TRBV5-6 and TRBJ2-7, with D tentatively TRBD1 or TRBD2 (6 bases each). The CDR3 spans 15 residues. Trimming took off 4 bases at V and 5 bases at J, with 19 bases between the two ends. CDR1 is SGHDT and CDR2 is YYEEEE in the germline V gene. In nucleotides, the CDR3 is TGTGCCAGCAGCCTGATGGCTGGGGGGCTTAACGAGCAGTACTTC. It yields the protein CASSLMAGGLNEQYF.

This clonotype was counted at least ten times. The chain joins TRBV20-1 to TRBJ1-1; 7 bases are a match to TRBD1. Germline V lookup: CDR1 DFQATT, CDR2 SNEGSKA (reference sequence). Losses at the gene ends were 6 bases for V and 9 bases for J; bases not matched to a gene: 10. This CDR3 has 12 residues. Written as DNA, the CDR3 is TGCAGTGCCAATACCGGGACAGTCCAAGCTTTCTTT. This sequence encodes CSANTGTVQAFF.

As concerns this clonotype: A read error may explain this, as a much larger clone is one base away. In nucleotides, the CDR3 is TGTGCCAGCTCACCACCGGCTAGCGGGTACAATGAGCAGTACTTC. It specifies CASSPPASGYNEQYF. The chain couples TRBV18 to TRBJ2-7; 8 nucleotides agree with TRBD2. CDR3 length: 15 residues. Germline loops: CDR1 KGHSH, CDR2 LQKENI. After removal of 0 bases from V and 7 bases from J, the junction contained 8 bases not matched to a gene.

This clonotype was counted between two and nine times. This may stem from a read error, because a much larger clone lies one nucleotide away. The gene calls are TRBV20-1 and TRBJ2-7; 7 bases line up with TRBD2. Germline CDR1 reads DFQATT; CDR2 reads SNEGSKA (reference sequence). CDR3 length: 13 residues. The V segment lost 3 bases and the J segment 1 base; nucleotides outside the gene matches: 3. CDR3 bases: TGCAGTGCTAGCGGGAGGAGATCCTACGAGCAGTACTTC. It yields the protein CSASGRRSYEQYF.